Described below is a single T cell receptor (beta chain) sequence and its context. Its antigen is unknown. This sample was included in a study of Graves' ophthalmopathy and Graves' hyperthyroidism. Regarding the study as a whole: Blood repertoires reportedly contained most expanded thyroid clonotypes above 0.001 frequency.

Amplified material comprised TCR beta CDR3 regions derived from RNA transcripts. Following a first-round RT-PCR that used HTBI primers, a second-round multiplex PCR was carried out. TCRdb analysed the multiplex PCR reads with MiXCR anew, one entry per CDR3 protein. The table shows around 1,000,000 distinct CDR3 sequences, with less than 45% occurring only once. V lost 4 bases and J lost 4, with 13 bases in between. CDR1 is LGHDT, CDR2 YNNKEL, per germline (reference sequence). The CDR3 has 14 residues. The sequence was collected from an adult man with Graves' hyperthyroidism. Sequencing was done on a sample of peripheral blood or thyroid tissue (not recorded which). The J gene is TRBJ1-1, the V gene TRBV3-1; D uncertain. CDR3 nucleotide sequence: TGTGCCAGCAGCCGGCGGCTCATGAGCACTGAAGCTTTCTTT. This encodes CASSRRLMSTEAFF.